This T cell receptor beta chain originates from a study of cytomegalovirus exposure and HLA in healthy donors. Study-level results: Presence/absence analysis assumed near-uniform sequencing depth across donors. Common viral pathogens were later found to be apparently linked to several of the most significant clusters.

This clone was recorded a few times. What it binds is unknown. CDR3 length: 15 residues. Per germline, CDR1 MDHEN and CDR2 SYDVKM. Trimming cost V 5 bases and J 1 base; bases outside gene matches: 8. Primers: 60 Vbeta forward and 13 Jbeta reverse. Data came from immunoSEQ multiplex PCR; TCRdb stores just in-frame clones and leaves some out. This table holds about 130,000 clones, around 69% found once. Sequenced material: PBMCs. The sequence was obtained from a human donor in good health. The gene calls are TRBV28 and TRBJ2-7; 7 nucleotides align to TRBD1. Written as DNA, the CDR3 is TGTGCCAGCAGTCCCCCGACAGGGAGATCCTACGAGCAGTACTTC. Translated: CASSPPTGRSYEQYF. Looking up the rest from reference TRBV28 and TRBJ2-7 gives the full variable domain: DVKVTQSSRYLVKRTGEKVFLECVQDMDHENMFWYRQDPGLGLRLIYFSYDVKMKEKGDIPEGYSVSREKKERFSLILESASTNQTSMYLCASSPPTGRSYEQYFGPGTRLTVT.